The T cell receptor (beta chain) described here comes from a study of shared clonotypes between healthy human individuals. A roughly 200 ng quantity of DNA, roughly 29,000 T cell genomes, went into the sorted-subset replicate PCRs. Sequencing used immunoSEQ multiplex PCR; TCRdb keeps in-frame clones, though not all of them. The sample lists roughly 1,600,000 clones; 98% to 99% were seen once. The CDR3 is made up of 12 amino acids. V was clipped by 6 bases and J by 4 bases, with 8 bases between them. Per the germline V gene, CDR1 is MDHEN and CDR2 is SYDVKM. The sequencing sample was made of naive CD4+ T cells sorted from blood. Documented subset: CD45RA+ positively selected. The source is a man aged 30 to 39 in good health. V gene TRBV28 combines with J gene TRBJ2-3; the D is unclear. As DNA, the CDR3 is TGTGCCAGCAGACTGGCGCCAGATACGCAGTATTTT. The encoded protein is CASRLAPDTQYF. Complete variable domain (other parts from reference TRBV28 and TRBJ2-3): DVKVTQSSRYLVKRTGEKVFLECVQDMDHENMFWYRQDPGLGLRLIYFSYDVKMKEKGDIPEGYSVSREKKERFSLILESASTNQTSMYLCASRLAPDTQYFGPGTRLTVL.